What follows are 9 T cell receptor beta chains derived from one specimen sequenced in a study of blood T cells in healthy people across ages. A second roughly 6 to 11 cycle PCR used barcoded and J-beta primers. TCRdb reprocessed the 5' RACE reads via MiXCR and lists one record per CDR3 protein. The sample records fewer than 950,000 distinct CDR3 sequences, roughly 34% being singletons. Sequencing was done on a sample of blood. The receptor set was obtained from a man between 18 and 35 years old in good health.

The chain employs TRBV6-6 and TRBJ2-1; possibly TRBD1 for D (6 bases). Trimming stripped 0 bases from V and 7 bases from J, with 13 bases between. The CDR3 covers 15 residues. Germline loops: CDR1 MNHNY, CDR2 SVGAGI (reference sequence). CDR3 sequence (DNA): TGTGCCAGCAGTTACTCCTCGCAGGGGAGTAATGAGCAGTTCTTC. Translating it yields CASSYSSQGSNEQFF.

This clonotype was seen a handful of times. V is TRBV7-9 and J is TRBJ2-1; no firm D call. CDR1 SEHNR and CDR2 FQNEAQ come from the germline V gene (reference sequence). Between the trimmed V and J ends, which lost 5 bases and 8 bases, there was a span of 13 bases. The CDR3 totals 13 residues. The CDR3 nucleotides read TGTGCCAGCAGCCGCGGCGCTAGTGATGAGCAGTTCTTC. The encoded protein is CASSRGASDEQFF.

There are a few counts of this clonotype. The V gene is TRBV12-3 or TRBV12-4, the J gene TRBJ2-7; D call uncertain. The CDR3 loop spans 13 amino acids. The ends were cut back, 5 bases at V and 7 bases at J, with 15 bases in the middle. In DNA, the CDR3 is TGTGCCAGCAGTGTTGTCCGTTACAATGAGCAGTACTTC. Encoded protein: CASSVVRYNEQYF.

V is TRBV21-1 and J is TRBJ2-3; the table's D call, TRBD1, has no DNA check behind it. TRBV21-1 is tagged as a pseudogene. CDR3 length: 17 residues. CDR3 protein: CASSTKIGTSRTDTQYF. The CDR3 coding sequence is TGTGCCAGCAGCACGAAGATCGGGACCTCGCGCACAGATACGCAGTATTTT.

This chain connects TRBV7-9 to TRBJ1-4; D gene ambiguous. Trimming took 5 bases from V and 4 from J, leaving 8 bases between them. Germline loops: CDR1 SEHNR, CDR2 FQNEAQ (reference sequence). The CDR3 covers 13 residues. CDR3 residues: CASSLGYNEKLFF. CDR3 in DNA: TGTGCCAGCAGCCTCGGATATAATGAAAAACTGTTTTTT.

In this sample, this clonotype turned up once. The chain is built from TRBV4-1 and TRBJ2-1; D gene unclear. Trimming removed 2 bases at V and 2 bases at J, with 25 bases between. The germline V gene has CDR1 MGHRA and CDR2 YSYEKL. The CDR3 is 20 amino acids. For the CDR3, the DNA is TGCGCCAGCAGCCAACTAGGATTAGTGGACCTAGGATACCCCTACAATGAGCAGTTCTTC. Protein sequence: CASSQLGLVDLGYPYNEQFF.

The rearrangement uses TRBV5-6 and TRBJ2-7; D may be TRBD1 or TRBD2 (6 bases each). CDR3 length: 17 residues. The V end lost 1 base, the J end lost 7 bases, and 24 bases lay between the germline ends. The germline V gene has CDR1 SGHDT and CDR2 YYEEEE. The CDR3 nucleotides read TGTGCCAGCAGCTTGTTTTCGAGGGGGGCTAAGAGGAATGAGCAGTACTTC. Its protein product is CASSLFSRGAKRNEQYF.

V gene TRBV5-1 combines with J gene TRBJ2-7, with 7 bases matching TRBD2. Judging by the DNA end, TRBJ2-5 fits better; the J call may be wrong. The CDR3 has 16 residues. CDR1 is SGHRS and CDR2 is YFSETQ in the germline V gene. The chain's CDR3 is CASSLTGGDEGETQYF. CDR3 nucleotide sequence: TGCGCCAGCAGCTTGACGGGAGGTGATGAAGGAGAGACCCAGTACTTC.

This chain uses TRBV20-1 with TRBJ2-1, with D perhaps matching TRBD1 or TRBD2 (6 bases each). CDR3 size: 17 residues. V was trimmed by 1 base and J by 4 bases, leaving 20 bases between them. Germline CDR1 DFQATT, CDR2 SNEGSKA (reference sequence). In DNA form, the CDR3 reads TGCAGTGCTAGAGCATCGGTGGGGGGCCTAATTTACAATGAGCAGTTCTTC. It specifies CSARASVGGLIYNEQFF.